The next 16 T cell receptor beta chains were all read from a single sample in a study of cytomegalovirus exposure and HLA in healthy donors (dated by TCRdb to about 2017). The library was produced with the immunoSEQ multiplex PCR assay. The multiplex PCR relied on a mix of 60 forward primers for TCR Vbeta segments and 13 reverse primers for TCR Jbeta segments. Entries here come from immuneACCESS through TCRdb and include only in-frame sequences with V and J called. Some clones fail to appear in such tables; in the studies checked, an unresolved V gene covers under half of the shortfall, and the cause of the remainder is unknown. For this sample the table gives 100,000 or so clones, of which 75% to 85% were detected only once. The top ten hold about 1.2% of the sample. Sequenced input: PBMCs. The receptors stem from a woman between 18 and 29 years old in good health and CMV-seronegative.

V and J are TRBV5-1 and TRBJ2-3; TRBD2 aligns across 10 bases. The J segment lost 4 bases and the V segment lost 2 bases, leaving 7 bases of the junction unmatched. The CDR3 consists of 16 residues. Germline V CDR1 and CDR2: SGHRS, YFSETQ. The CDR3: CASSFHLGTSADTQYF. The CDR3 nucleotides are TGCGCCAGCAGCTTCCACCTAGGGACTAGCGCAGATACGCAGTATTTT.

This clone has just one count. The chain employs TRBV5-1 and TRBJ2-3; the D gene is possibly TRBD2 (6 bases). V was cut by 0 bases and J by 4 bases, with 15 bases left in between. The germline V gene has CDR1 SGHRS and CDR2 YFSETQ. This CDR3 comprises 16 residues. This chain's CDR3 is CASSLGHGSGSDTQYF. The CDR3 DNA follows: TGCGCCAGCAGCTTGGGGCACGGGAGCGGTTCAGATACGCAGTATTTT.

The chain is built from TRBV6-4 and TRBJ2-3, with TRBD2 matching over 10 bases. Trimming at V came to 0 bases and at J to 6 bases, leaving 6 bases not matched to a gene. Germline V gene lookup returns CDR1 MRHNA and CDR2 SNTAGT. CDR3 length: 16 amino acids. The CDR3 loop reads CASSDSKRGGFDTQYF. In DNA form, the CDR3 reads TGTGCCAGCAGTGACTCGAAGCGGGGGGGCTTCGATACGCAGTATTTT.

This chain links TRBV7-2 with TRBJ2-7, with D possibly TRBD2 on 5 matching bases. CDR3 size: 15 residues. Looked up from germline, CDR1 is SGHTA and CDR2 is FQGNSA. Trimming pared 3 bases from V and 5 bases from J, leaving 17 bases between. Written as DNA, the CDR3 is TGTGCCAGCAGCTTTGGAGAGACTACCTTACACGAGCAGTACTTC. Protein product: CASSFGETTLHEQYF.

The chain joins TRBV28 to TRBJ1-1; D remains ambiguous. Trimming took 2 bases from V and 0 from J, leaving 7 bases between them. The CDR3 extends over 14 amino acids. The germline V gene encodes CDR1 MDHEN and CDR2 SYDVKM. CDR3 in amino acids: CASSLHSLNTEAFF. CDR3 sequence (DNA): TGTGCCAGCAGTTTACACAGCCTGAACACTGAAGCTTTCTTT.

V is TRBV21-1 and J is TRBJ1-2. TRBV21-1 is a pseudogene segment. The CDR3 covers 14 residues. In nucleotides, the CDR3 is TGTGCCAGCAGCGGCCGGGTTTTCTGTGCGAGGTACACCTTC. As protein: CASSGRVFCARYTF.

The genes are TRBV28 and TRBJ2-5; possibly TRBD1 for D (7 bases). With 6 bases removed from V and 5 bases from J, the gap between germline ends came to 16 bases. The germline CDR1 and CDR2 sequences are MDHEN and SYDVKM. This CDR3 is 14 amino acids long. For the CDR3, the DNA is TGTGCCAGCAGCAAAGAGACAGGGAGGGAGACCCAGTACTTC. It yields the protein CASSKETGRETQYF.

V and J are TRBV28 and TRBJ1-4, with D possibly being TRBD1 (5 bases). In germline, CDR1 is MDHEN, CDR2 SYDVKM. V lost 1 base, J lost 8 bases, and 14 bases lay in between. CDR3 length equals 15 residues. The CDR3 coding sequence is TGTGCCAGCAGTTTATTGGCCAGGGAGGGCGAAAAACTGTTTTTT. It translates to CASSLLAREGEKLFF. Combining the CDR3 with reference TRBV28 and TRBJ1-4 gives the whole variable domain DVKVTQSSRYLVKRTGEKVFLECVQDMDHENMFWYRQDPGLGLRLIYFSYDVKMKEKGDIPEGYSVSREKKERFSLILESASTNQTSMYLCASSLLAREGEKLFFGSGTQLSVL.

The chain links TRBV19 to TRBJ1-1, with D perhaps TRBD1 (5 bases). There are 13 residues in the CDR3. V was cut by 4 bases and J by 5 bases, with 11 bases left in between. Germline V CDR1 and CDR2: LNHDA, SQIVND (reference sequence). Here the CDR3 DNA reads TGTGCCAGTAGTAAAGGGGCTCTTACTGAAGCTTTCTTT. It is translated as CASSKGALTEAFF.

V and J are TRBV6-4 and TRBJ2-3; 9 bases match TRBD2. Germline V lookup: CDR1 MRHNA, CDR2 SNTAGT. With V trimmed by 4 bases and J by 5 bases, 10 bases remained unmatched. This CDR3 has 16 amino acids. This CDR3 reads CASSARGSGSGDTQYF. CDR3 sequence (DNA): TGTGCCAGCAGTGCCCGGGGTAGCGGGAGTGGAGATACGCAGTATTTT.

The V and J genes are TRBV7-6 and TRBJ1-1, with 7 positions matching TRBD1. Germline CDR1 reads SGHVS; CDR2 reads FNYEAQ. CDR3 length: 14 residues. Trimming cost V 2 bases and J 6 bases; bases outside gene matches: 6. Written as DNA, the CDR3 is TGTGCCAGCAGCTTAACAGGGGTGCAGGCTGAAGCTTTCTTT. Its translation: CASSLTGVQAEAFF.

V gene TRBV28 combines with J gene TRBJ2-3, with D possibly TRBD1 on 5 matching bases. This CDR3 is 13 amino acids long. The V gene lost 10 bases and the J gene lost 6 bases, with 17 bases spanning the gap. From germline, CDR1 is MDHEN and CDR2 SYDVKM. The CDR3 DNA follows: TGTGCCACAGGACCAGGGTCTAAGGATACGCAGTATTTT. Protein sequence: CATGPGSKDTQYF.

The V gene is TRBV28, the J gene TRBJ1-6, with a tentative D call TRBD1 (5 bases). The ends were cut back, 6 bases at V and 7 bases at J, with 16 bases in the middle. This CDR3 spans 15 amino acids. Germline V gives CDR1 MDHEN, CDR2 SYDVKM. CDR3 protein: CASSLQVASNSPLHF. The CDR3 nucleotides read TGTGCCAGCAGCTTACAGGTTGCATCGAATTCACCCCTCCACTTT.

The rearrangement joins TRBV15 to TRBJ2-3; 13 bases map to TRBD2. Losses at the gene ends were 5 bases for V and 0 bases for J; bases not matched to a gene: 8. CDR3 length: 18 amino acids. Germline loops: CDR1 LNHNV, CDR2 YYDKDF (reference sequence). The CDR3 loop reads CATSATSGRTKSTDTQYF. The CDR3, as DNA: TGTGCCACCAGCGCGACTAGCGGGAGGACCAAAAGCACAGATACGCAGTATTTT.

This clone was seen only a few times. This rearrangement joins TRBV30 to TRBJ2-2; the match to TRBD2 covers 7 bases. The CDR3 loop spans 14 amino acids. Trimming at V came to 3 bases and at J to 4 bases, leaving 5 bases not matched to a gene. CDR1 GTSNPN and CDR2 SVGIG come from the germline V gene (reference sequence). CDR3 sequence: CAWRDGGTTGELFF. In nucleotides, the CDR3 is TGTGCCTGGAGAGACGGGGGGACCACCGGGGAGCTGTTTTTT.

The chain carries TRBV7-6 and TRBJ1-1; D is undetermined. Trimming shortened V by 1 base and J by 0 bases, and 9 bases separated the two germline ends. This CDR3 contains 15 residues. The germline CDR1 and CDR2 sequences are SGHVS and FNYEAQ. CDR3 coding DNA: TGTGCCAGCAGCTTAGAGGCCAGGTTGAACACTGAAGCTTTCTTT. Its translation: CASSLEARLNTEAFF. The full variable domain, completed using reference TRBV7-6 and TRBJ1-1, is GAGVSQSPRYKVTKRGQDVALRCDPISGHVSLYWYRQALGQGPEFLTYFNYEAQQDKSGLPNDRFSAERPEGSISTLTIQRTEQRDSAMYRCASSLEARLNTEAFFGQGTRLTVV.